The 22 T cell receptor beta chains reported below all come from one sample, sequenced in a study of T-cell reconstitution after alpha-beta-depleted transplantation in children. Library preparation (for TCRbeta) was performed with unique molecular identifiers. One entry per CDR3 protein, called by TCRdb with MiXCR from the PCR reads. The sample lists approximately 400,000 distinct CDR3 sequences, around 15% seen once, with over 25% in the top ten. The source was PBMCs, mostly from graft donor cells, collected 360 days after TCRalphabeta/CD19-depleted stem cell transplant. The receptors derive from a boy in the first two years of life who had a stem cell transplant for Wiskott-Aldrich syndrome, so the T cells may come from the graft donor.

This clonotype appeared a few times. The chain carries TRBV5-1 and TRBJ2-3; TRBD2 matches 10 bases. V gave up 0 bases and J gave up 2 bases; unmatched junction bases: 3. The CDR3 has 16 residues. Per the germline V gene, CDR1 is SGHRS and CDR2 is YFSETQ. The CDR3 sequence: CASSLGLAGDTDTQYF. The DNA for the CDR3 is TGCGCCAGCAGCTTGGGCCTAGCGGGAGACACAGATACGCAGTATTTT.

The gene calls are TRBV25-1 and TRBJ1-4; D not resolved. Trimming took 2 bases from V and 8 from J, leaving 6 bases between them. The germline V gene has CDR1 MGHDK and CDR2 SYGVNS. The CDR3 consists of 12 residues. CDR3 sequence (DNA): TGTGCCAGCAGTGAAGCCCTGGAAAAACTGTTTTTT. As protein: CASSEALEKLFF.

This clonotype was recorded a few times. V and J are TRBV4-3 and TRBJ2-7, with 9 bases that match TRBD2. The CDR3 contains 16 residues. Losses at the gene ends were 4 bases for V and 2 bases for J; bases not matched to a gene: 9. Germline CDR1 and CDR2: LGHNA and YSLEER. The CDR3 region is CASSPWGLAQTYEQYF. CDR3 sequence (DNA): TGCGCCAGCAGCCCTTGGGGACTAGCTCAAACCTACGAGCAGTACTTC.

This chain joins TRBV28 and TRBJ2-1; perhaps TRBD2 as D (6 bases). V dropped 7 bases and J dropped 4 bases, with 20 bases sitting between them. Per germline, CDR1 MDHEN and CDR2 SYDVKM. The CDR3 sequence is 16 residues long. As DNA, the CDR3 is TGTGCCAGCACACCTCCCCCTTCGGGGGAGTACAATGAGCAGTTCTTC. Translating gives CASTPPPSGEYNEQFF.

This clonotype was detected many times. V is TRBV5-1 and J is TRBJ1-5, with D possibly being TRBD1 (6 bases). Between the trimmed V and J ends, which lost 0 bases and 3 bases, there was a span of 10 bases. The germline V gene has CDR1 SGHRS and CDR2 YFSETQ. The CDR3 contains 15 residues. For the CDR3, the DNA is TGCGCCAGCAGCTTGGGGGGGGCATACAATCAGCCCCAGCATTTT. Residues: CASSLGGAYNQPQHF.

This clonotype was detected many times. The J gene is TRBJ2-1, the V gene TRBV10-3, with a weak D call TRBD2 (6 bases). Germline values: CDR1 ENHRY, CDR2 SYGVKD. This CDR3 spans 14 amino acids. V was clipped by 7 bases and J by 0 bases, with 10 bases between them. CDR3 nucleotide sequence: TGTGCCATCAAACAGGACTACTCCTACAATGAGCAGTTCTTC. This gives the protein CAIKQDYSYNEQFF.

The CDR3 region has the DNA TGCGCCAGCAGCTTGGCGGCTAGCGGGGAAGAGACCCAGTACTTC. This translates into CASSLAASGEETQYF. This rearrangement joins TRBV5-1 to TRBJ2-5, with TRBD2 matching 9 bases. Unmatched junction bases numbered 3, after V lost 0 bases and J lost 3 bases. This CDR3 comprises 15 residues. Germline assignment: CDR1 SGHRS and CDR2 YFSETQ.

This clonotype occurred a few times. The J gene is TRBJ2-1, the V gene TRBV6-1; D is possibly TRBD1 (5 bases). Germline CDR1 and CDR2: MNHNS and SASEGT. The CDR3 is 15 residues long. V lost 5 bases to trimming and J lost 0 bases, with 11 bases between them. The DNA for the CDR3 is TGTGCCAGCAGTAGACAGCCTCGCTCCTACAATGAGCAGTTCTTC. Protein sequence: CASSRQPRSYNEQFF.

This clonotype showed up many times. The V call is TRBV12-3 or TRBV12-4, the J call TRBJ2-3; the D is unclear. The CDR3 totals 17 residues. With 2 bases removed from V and 0 bases from J, the gap between germline ends came to 15 bases. CDR3 in DNA: TGTGCCAGCAGTTTATCCACGACAAGCTCTAGCACAGATACGCAGTATTTT. Its protein product is CASSLSTTSSSTDTQYF.

This clonotype was counted a few times. This CDR3 is CASSLREGQGELFF. CDR3 in DNA: TGTGCCAGCAGCTTGCGGGAGGGCCAGGGGGAGCTGTTTTTT. The V call is TRBV5-5, the J call TRBJ2-2; 8 nucleotides agree with TRBD2. CDR1 and CDR2 (germline): SGHKS, YYEKEE (reference sequence). The CDR3 is 14 residues long. The ends lost 1 base at V and 8 bases at J; junction bases unmatched: 4.

The chain uses TRBV5-5 and TRBJ2-3; 7 bases map to TRBD2. After removal of 4 bases from V and 2 bases from J, the junction contained 4 bases not matched to a gene. The V gene's germline CDR1 is SGHKS and CDR2 YYEKEE (reference sequence). The CDR3 length is 14 residues. The CDR3 loop is CASSPGTTTDTQYF. Written as DNA, the CDR3 is TGTGCCAGCAGCCCCGGGACTACCACAGATACGCAGTATTTT.

This clonotype was counted a single time. The chain recombines TRBV24-1 with TRBJ2-2, with a weak D call TRBD1 (7 bases). The CDR3 contains 14 residues. Trimming took off 9 bases at V and 3 bases at J, with 13 bases between the two ends. The germline gives CDR1 KGHDR, CDR2 SFDVKD. The CDR3 sequence is CATRGGGDTGELFF. The CDR3 region has the DNA TGTGCCACCCGAGGGGGCGGGGACACCGGGGAGCTGTTTTTT.

This clonotype was counted between two and nine times. The chain employs TRBV5-1 and TRBJ2-7, with D maybe TRBD1 (6 bases). Germline values: CDR1 SGHRS, CDR2 YFSETQ. The CDR3 has 13 residues. V was pared by 3 bases and J by 0 bases, with 7 bases between. The CDR3 nucleotides read TGCGCCAGCAGCTGGGACACCTCCTACGAGCAGTACTTC. Residues: CASSWDTSYEQYF.

This clonotype has just a few counts. This CDR3 is CASSLGLVSYNEQFF. The CDR3 DNA reads TGCGCCAGCAGCTTGGGACTAGTGTCCTACAATGAGCAGTTCTTC. The rearrangement links TRBV5-1 to TRBJ2-1, with D maybe TRBD2 (6 bases). The CDR3 is 15 amino acids. Trimming removed 0 bases from V and 1 base from J, with 8 bases in between. CDR1 SGHRS and CDR2 YFSETQ come from the germline V gene.

In its sample, this clonotype was seen a few times. The rearrangement links TRBV24-1 to TRBJ2-7, with a weak D call TRBD1 (5 bases). V lost 7 bases, J lost 6 bases, and 21 bases lay in between. In germline, CDR1 is KGHDR, CDR2 SFDVKD. This CDR3 comprises 15 residues. The CDR3 region is CATSSGHRSVGEQYF. The CDR3 DNA follows: TGTGCCACCAGCTCAGGACATCGGAGTGTTGGCGAGCAGTACTTC.

This rearrangement joins TRBV11-2 to TRBJ2-7, with 9 bases that match TRBD1. CDR1 is SGHAT, CDR2 FQNNGV, per germline. The length of the CDR3 is 19 residues. The J segment lost 4 bases and the V segment lost 1 base, leaving 17 bases of the junction unmatched. The CDR3: CASSLVNFGDRERLYEQYF. In DNA form, the CDR3 reads TGTGCCAGCAGCTTAGTAAATTTCGGGGACAGGGAGCGGCTTTACGAGCAGTACTTC.

This clonotype was counted a few times. The gene calls are TRBV7-9 and TRBJ2-5; 7 nucleotides agree with TRBD1. Germline assignment: CDR1 SEHNR and CDR2 FQNEAQ (reference sequence). The CDR3 extends over 14 amino acids. V was pared by 4 bases and J by 4 bases, with 6 bases of the junction left unmatched. This CDR3 reads CASSYPPGGETQYF. Written as DNA, the CDR3 is TGTGCCAGCAGCTACCCCCCAGGGGGAGAGACCCAGTACTTC.

The chain is built from TRBV2 and TRBJ2-2; D remains unclear. Looked up from germline, CDR1 is SNHLY and CDR2 is FYNNEI. Deletions cut 10 bases from V and 0 bases from J, with 3 bases between. CDR3 size: 11 residues. The CDR3 sequence: CATSNTGELFF. Here the CDR3 DNA reads TGTGCCACCTCGAACACCGGGGAGCTGTTTTTT. Complete variable domain (other parts from reference TRBV2 and TRBJ2-2): EPEVTQTPSHQVTQMGQEVILRCVPISNHLYFYWYRQILGQKVEFLVSFYNNEISEKSEIFDDQFSVERPDGSNFTLKIRSTKLEDSAMYFCATSNTGELFFGEGSRLTVL.

The J gene is TRBJ2-5, the V gene TRBV20-1; D gene uncertain. The germline V gene has CDR1 DFQATT and CDR2 SNEGSKA (reference sequence). V lost 0 bases to trimming and J lost 2 bases, with 13 bases between them. The CDR3 loop spans 15 amino acids. CDR3 protein: CSARELRSAQETQYF. The CDR3 DNA sequence: TGCAGTGCTAGAGAACTTCGGAGCGCTCAAGAGACCCAGTACTTC.

The J gene is TRBJ2-7, the V gene TRBV5-1; D perhaps matches TRBD1 (6 bases). Germline V gene data show CDR1 as SGHRS and CDR2 as YFSETQ. The CDR3 spans 13 residues. V lost 7 bases to trimming and J lost 2 bases, with 13 bases between them. CDR3 sequence reads: CASPTGATYEQYF. The CDR3 DNA is TGCGCCAGCCCGACAGGAGCGACCTACGAGCAGTACTTC.

This clonotype was counted between two and nine times. The rearrangement joins TRBV6-1 to TRBJ1-4; a weak D match, TRBD1 (6 bases). This CDR3 is built from 13 residues. Germline V gives CDR1 MNHNS, CDR2 SASEGT. The germline V and J ends were trimmed by 11 bases and 0 bases, with 10 bases remaining between them. The CDR3, as DNA: TGTGCCGCACAGGGAGCAACTAATGAAAAACTGTTTTTT. It translates to CAAQGATNEKLFF.

The chain recombines TRBV5-1 with TRBJ2-2; 8 nucleotides align to TRBD1. The V segment lost 1 base and the J segment 6 bases; nucleotides outside the gene matches: 8. The V gene's germline CDR1 is SGHRS and CDR2 YFSETQ. CDR3 size: 16 residues. CDR3 loop: CASSLNGQGFSGELFF. Here the CDR3 DNA reads TGCGCCAGCAGCTTGAATGGACAGGGATTCTCCGGGGAGCTGTTTTTT.